This T cell receptor beta chain was obtained from a study of type 1 and type 2 diabetes patients. In the study overall: CD4+ or CD8+ T cells were positively selected from PBMCs with microbeads.

Ten or more counts support this clonotype. Genomic DNA was the PCR template. A primer set of 30 forward and 13 reverse primers amplified the CDR3. TCRdb reanalysed the multiplex PCR reads using MiXCR and keeps one entry per CDR3 protein. Among fewer than 350,000 distinct CDR3 sequences listed, around 50% were seen once. CDR1 is SGDLS and CDR2 is YYNGEE in the germline V gene. Trimming removed 4 bases from V and 8 bases from J, with 12 bases in between. This CDR3 contains 13 residues. This sequence was found in a young man with type 2 diabetes. V gene TRBV9 combines with J gene TRBJ1-4; D gene unclear. Sequenced sample: peripheral blood mononuclear cells (PBMCs). CDR3: CASSSGTGEKLFF. CDR3 bases: TGTGCCAGCAGCTCAGGCACCGGCGAAAAACTGTTTTTT.